The 4 T cell receptor beta chains listed next were all sequenced from one sample in a study of spatial heterogeneity in lung cancer. Time point described: sample taken at primary tumor resection. No cell sorting; template was whole RNA from tumor, lung tissue or PBMC. TCRdb itself ran the 5' RACE reads through MiXCR, one entry per CDR3 protein. The repertoire consists of about 38,000 distinct CDR3 sequences, with 6.5% to 9% occurring once and the leading ten covering 25% to 30%. Sample: PBMCs, taken at surgery. These receptors all come from a male donor with early-stage non-small cell lung cancer.

There are many counts of this clonotype. The chain couples TRBV6-4 to TRBJ2-1, with 8 bases that match TRBD2. The germline V gene has CDR1 MRHNA and CDR2 SNTAGT. This CDR3 is built from 15 residues. The V gene end was trimmed by 3 bases and the J gene end by 9 bases; junction bases not matched to a gene: 10. CDR3 in amino acids: CASSEGLEGSAEQFF. The DNA for the CDR3 is TGTGCCAGCAGTGAGGGACTAGAAGGGAGCGCTGAGCAGTTCTTC.

This clonotype was counted only a few times. The CDR3: CASSWRRRTGELFF. CDR3 sequence (DNA): TGTGCCAGCAGTTGGCGGCGTAGGACCGGGGAGCTGTTTTTT. J is TRBJ2-2 and V is TRBV6-5; D gene uncertain. This CDR3 spans 14 amino acids. Germline V gene lookup returns CDR1 MNHEY and CDR2 SVGAGI. V lost 4 bases and J 5 bases, leaving 11 bases between the germline ends.

CDR3 region: CASSVYNEQFF. The CDR3 coding sequence is TGTGCCAGCAGTGTCTACAATGAGCAGTTCTTC. The chain is built from TRBV25-1 and TRBJ2-1; D remains unclear. The CDR3 sequence is 11 residues long. V dropped 4 bases and J dropped 3 bases, with 1 base sitting between them. Germline V gives CDR1 MGHDK, CDR2 SYGVNS.

This clonotype ranks as medium-sized (0.01 to 0.1%). The chain carries TRBV27 and TRBJ1-3; 8 nucleotides match TRBD1. The V gene's germline CDR1 is MNHEY and CDR2 SMNVEV (reference sequence). The V gene end was trimmed by 0 bases and the J gene end by 8 bases; junction bases not matched to a gene: 6. The CDR3 totals 15 residues. The chain's CDR3 is CASSLSVDRADTIYF. CDR3 in DNA: TGTGCCAGCAGTTTATCTGTGGACAGGGCGGACACCATATATTTT.